The present entry profiles one TCR beta chain with its context. What it recognizes is unknown. A junction end diverges from the germline sequence, so it may reflect a read error. Next came a second PCR, run for about 6 to 11 cycles, which used a sample-barcoded 5' primer along with a J-beta primer mix. Every cDNA was tagged by a template-switch adaptor with 12 random nucleotides. A minimum of 3 million CDR3-containing paired-end reads was obtained for each sample. From the 5' RACE reads, TCRdb called clonotypes with MiXCR, one entry per CDR3 protein. The table shows about a million distinct CDR3 sequences, with about 53% occurring only once. This entry comes from a study of blood T cells in healthy people across ages. As for the study in general: Template switching captured about one barcoded beta molecule per two T cells.

The CDR3 contains 16 residues. Per the germline V gene, CDR1 is MNHNY and CDR2 is SVGAGI (reference sequence). The study's findings and limits: Aged donors had fewer naive CD4+ cells and lower diversity than long-lived donors.

The clonotype originates from a woman between 55 and 75 years old in good health. The sample taken for sequencing was blood. V gene TRBV6-6 combines with J gene TRBJ1-5; D call uncertain. The CDR3 reads CASSYYLRASNQPEHF. CDR3 DNA sequence: TGTGCCAGCAGTTACTACCTTCGAGCTAGCAATCAGCCCGAGCATTTT.